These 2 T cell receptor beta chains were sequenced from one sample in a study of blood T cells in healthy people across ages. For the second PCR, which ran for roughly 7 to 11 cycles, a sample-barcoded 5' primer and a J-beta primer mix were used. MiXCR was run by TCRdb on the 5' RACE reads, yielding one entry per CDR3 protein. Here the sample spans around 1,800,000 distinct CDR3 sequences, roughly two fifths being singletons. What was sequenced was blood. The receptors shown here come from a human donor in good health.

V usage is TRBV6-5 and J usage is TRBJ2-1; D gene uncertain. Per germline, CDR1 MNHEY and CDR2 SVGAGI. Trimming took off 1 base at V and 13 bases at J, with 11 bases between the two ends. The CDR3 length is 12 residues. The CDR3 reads CASSYWKQTQFF. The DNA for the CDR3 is TGTGCCAGCAGTTACTGGAAGCAGACCCAGTTCTTC.

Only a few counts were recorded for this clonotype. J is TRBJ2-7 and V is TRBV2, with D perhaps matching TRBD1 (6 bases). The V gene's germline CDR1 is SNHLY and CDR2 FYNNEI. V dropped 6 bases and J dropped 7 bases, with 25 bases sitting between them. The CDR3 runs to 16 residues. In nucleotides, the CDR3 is TGTGCCAGCAGGGCCCTTGGGGGCTGGGATAATTGGGAGCAGTACTTC. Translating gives CASRALGGWDNWEQYF.